The sequence of this T cell receptor (beta chain) was determined in a study of tumor and adjacent non-tumor tissue in lung cancer. The overall study: Histology: 12 adenocarcinoma, a couple of squamous cell carcinoma, 1 small cell lung cancer. Around 4.5 million productive TCRbeta reads were obtained per sample on average.

A modified ARM-PCR protocol with three rounds of nested PCR amplified TCRbeta. A single record per CDR3 protein comes from TCRdb applying MiXCR to the multiplex PCR reads. The sample has 81,000 or so distinct CDR3 sequences; approximately 79% are singletons. The template was RNA from unsorted bulk tissue. Germline V CDR1 and CDR2: SGHAT, FQNNGV. The CDR3 totals 13 residues. A word on this clonotype: The antigen is unknown. One end of the junction varies from germline; a read error may be responsible.

Study results and limitations: Patients with more diverse tumor TCRs had worse survival. Tumor tissue had significantly higher TCR diversity than normal lung.

The chain links TRBV11-2 to TRBJ1-2; a weak D match, TRBD1 (5 bases). The receptor comes from a woman between 50 and 59 years old with non-small cell lung cancer. The source material was lung tumor tissue. CDR3 DNA: TGCGCCAGCAGCTTAGATATGGGGGATGACTATACCTTC. Its protein product is CASSLDMGDDYTF.